The following is a T cell receptor (beta chain) sequence with its context. Its antigen remains unknown. The sample comes from a study of PD-1 blockade in mismatch repair-deficient tumors. Findings and limits, study-wide: Rapid post-treatment expansion, then contraction, generally preceding radiologic response, marked tumor-resident clones.

Germline V gives CDR1 MDHEN, CDR2 SYDVKM. The CDR3 contains 15 residues. The V gene end was trimmed by 5 bases and the J gene end by 5 bases; junction bases not matched to a gene: 10. Repertoires were generated with immunoSEQ multiplex PCR, while TCRdb's copy carries only in-frame clones and drops some. The sample consists of 45,000 to 55,000 clones, around 85% of them appearing once. This TCR derives from an adult with mismatch repair-deficient cancer. The starting material was peripheral blood, obtained 20 weeks after starting pembrolizumab. The rearrangement joins TRBV28 to TRBJ2-5; 8 bases agree with TRBD1. The CDR3 is CASSGAGTGDETQYF. CDR3 in DNA: TGTGCCAGCAGTGGCGCCGGGACAGGCGACGAGACCCAGTACTTC.